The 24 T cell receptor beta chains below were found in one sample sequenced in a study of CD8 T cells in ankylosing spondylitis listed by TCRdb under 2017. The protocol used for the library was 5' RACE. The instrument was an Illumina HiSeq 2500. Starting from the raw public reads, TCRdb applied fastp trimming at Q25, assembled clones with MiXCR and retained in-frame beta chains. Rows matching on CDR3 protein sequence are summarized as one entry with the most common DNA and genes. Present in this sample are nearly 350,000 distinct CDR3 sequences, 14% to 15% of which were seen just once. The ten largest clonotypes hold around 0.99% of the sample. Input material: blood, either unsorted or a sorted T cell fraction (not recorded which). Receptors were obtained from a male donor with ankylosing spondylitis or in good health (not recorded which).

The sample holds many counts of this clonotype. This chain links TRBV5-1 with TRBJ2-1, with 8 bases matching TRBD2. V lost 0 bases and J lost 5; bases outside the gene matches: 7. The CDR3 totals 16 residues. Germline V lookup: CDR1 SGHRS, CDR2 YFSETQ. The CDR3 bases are TGCGCCAGCAGCTTGGATCCGGGGGGGCAAAACAATGAGCAGTTCTTC. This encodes CASSLDPGGQNNEQFF. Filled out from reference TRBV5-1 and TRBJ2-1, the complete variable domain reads KAGVTQTPRYLIKTRGQQVTLSCSPISGHRSVSWYQQTPGQGLQFLFEYFSETQRNKGNFPGRFSGRQFSNSRSEMNVSTLELGDSALYLCASSLDPGGQNNEQFFGPGTRLTVL.

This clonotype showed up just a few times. The CDR3: CSARDSGPLTSSYNEQFF. The CDR3 nucleotides read TGCAGTGCTAGAGATTCTGGCCCACTCACTAGCTCCTACAATGAGCAGTTCTTC. The chain carries TRBV20-1 and TRBJ2-1; a possible D gene is TRBD2 (5 bases). Germline V gene lookup returns CDR1 DFQATT and CDR2 SNEGSKA (reference sequence). V shed 0 bases and J shed 0 bases, with 18 bases lying between them. The CDR3 is 18 residues long.

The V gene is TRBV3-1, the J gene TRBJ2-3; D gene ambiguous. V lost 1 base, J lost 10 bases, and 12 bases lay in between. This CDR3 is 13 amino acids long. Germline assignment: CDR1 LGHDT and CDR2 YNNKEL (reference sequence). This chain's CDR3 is CASSQAGSRPQYF. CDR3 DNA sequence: TGTGCCAGCAGCCAAGCGGGTTCCCGACCGCAGTATTTT.

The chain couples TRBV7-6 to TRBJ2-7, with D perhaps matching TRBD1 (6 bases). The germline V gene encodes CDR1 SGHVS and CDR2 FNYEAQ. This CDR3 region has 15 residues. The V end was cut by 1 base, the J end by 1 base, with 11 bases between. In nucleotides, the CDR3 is TGTGCCAGCAGCTTAGAGCCCGACAGGTCCTACGAGCAGTACTTC. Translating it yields CASSLEPDRSYEQYF.

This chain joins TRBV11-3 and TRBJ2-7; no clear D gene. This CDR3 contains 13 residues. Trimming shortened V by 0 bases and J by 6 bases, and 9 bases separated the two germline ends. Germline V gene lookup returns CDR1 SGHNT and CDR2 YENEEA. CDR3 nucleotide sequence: TGTGCCAGCAGCTTAGATGGGTGGGGCGAGCAGTACTTC. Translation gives CASSLDGWGEQYF.

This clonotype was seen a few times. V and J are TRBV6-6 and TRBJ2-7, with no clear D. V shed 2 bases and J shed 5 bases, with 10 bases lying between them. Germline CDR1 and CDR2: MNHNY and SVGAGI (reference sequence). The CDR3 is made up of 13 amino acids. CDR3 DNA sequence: TGTGCCAGCAGTTACCGTGAACGCAACGAGCAGTACTTC. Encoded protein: CASSYRERNEQYF.

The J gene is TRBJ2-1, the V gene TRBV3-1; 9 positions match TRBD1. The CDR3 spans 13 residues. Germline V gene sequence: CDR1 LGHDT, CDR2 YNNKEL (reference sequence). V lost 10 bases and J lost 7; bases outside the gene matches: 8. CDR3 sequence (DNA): TGTGCCACCAGGAACAGGGGGCGGAATGAGCAGTTCTTC. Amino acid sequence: CATRNRGRNEQFF.

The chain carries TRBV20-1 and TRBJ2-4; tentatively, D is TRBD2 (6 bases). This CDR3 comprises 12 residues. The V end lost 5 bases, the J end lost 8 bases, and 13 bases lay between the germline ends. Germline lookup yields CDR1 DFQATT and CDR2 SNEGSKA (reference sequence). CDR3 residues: CSAEEGMDIQYF. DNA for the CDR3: TGCAGTGCTGAGGAGGGAATGGACATTCAGTACTTC.

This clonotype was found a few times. CDR3 protein: CASSPLDRMNTEAFF. CDR3 coding DNA: TGCGCCAGCAGCCCACTAGACCGTATGAACACTGAAGCTTTCTTT. The V call is TRBV4-1, the J call TRBJ1-1, with D unresolved. The CDR3 has 15 amino acids. Germline CDR1 reads MGHRA; CDR2 reads YSYEKL. V was trimmed by 4 bases and J by 0 bases, leaving 12 bases between them.

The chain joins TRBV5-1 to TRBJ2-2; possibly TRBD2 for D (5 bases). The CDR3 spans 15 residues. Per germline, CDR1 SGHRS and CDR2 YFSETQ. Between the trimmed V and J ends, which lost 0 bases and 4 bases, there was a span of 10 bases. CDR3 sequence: CASSLEGLATGELFF. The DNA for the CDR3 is TGCGCCAGCAGCTTGGAAGGGCTAGCCACCGGGGAGCTGTTTTTT.

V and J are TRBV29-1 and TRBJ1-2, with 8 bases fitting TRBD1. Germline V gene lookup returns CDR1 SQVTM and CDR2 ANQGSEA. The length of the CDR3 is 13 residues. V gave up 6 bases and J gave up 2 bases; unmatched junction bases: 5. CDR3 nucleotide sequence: TGCAGCGTCGTTCGGACAGGGAACTATGGCTACACCTTC. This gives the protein CSVVRTGNYGYTF.

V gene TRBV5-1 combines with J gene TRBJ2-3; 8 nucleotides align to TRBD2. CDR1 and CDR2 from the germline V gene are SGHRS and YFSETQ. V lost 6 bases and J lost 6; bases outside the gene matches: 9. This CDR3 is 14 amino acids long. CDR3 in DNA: TGCGCCAGCAAAGTGGCGGGGGGCCGGGATACGCAGTATTTT. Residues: CASKVAGGRDTQYF.

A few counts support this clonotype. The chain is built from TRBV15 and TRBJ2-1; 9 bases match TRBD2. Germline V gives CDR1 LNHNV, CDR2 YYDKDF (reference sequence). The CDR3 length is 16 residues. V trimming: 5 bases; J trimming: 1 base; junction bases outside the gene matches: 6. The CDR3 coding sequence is TGTGCCACCAGCCTCGGGACTAGCCGATCCTACAATGAGCAGTTCTTC. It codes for CATSLGTSRSYNEQFF.

The CDR3: CASSSGVDCWELFF. In nucleotides, the CDR3 is TGTGCCAGCAGCTCTGGGGTCGATTGCTGGGAGCTGTTTTTT. V gene TRBV28 combines with J gene TRBJ2-2; D unresolved. Trimming stripped 6 bases from V and 9 bases from J, with 17 bases between. Per the germline V gene, CDR1 is MDHEN and CDR2 is SYDVKM. The CDR3 is made up of 14 amino acids.

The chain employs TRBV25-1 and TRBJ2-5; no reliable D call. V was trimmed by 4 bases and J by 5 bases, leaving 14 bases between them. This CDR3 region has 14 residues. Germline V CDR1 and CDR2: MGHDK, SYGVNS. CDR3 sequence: CASSGHLSWETQYF. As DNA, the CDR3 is TGTGCCAGCAGTGGACACCTGAGCTGGGAGACCCAGTACTTC.

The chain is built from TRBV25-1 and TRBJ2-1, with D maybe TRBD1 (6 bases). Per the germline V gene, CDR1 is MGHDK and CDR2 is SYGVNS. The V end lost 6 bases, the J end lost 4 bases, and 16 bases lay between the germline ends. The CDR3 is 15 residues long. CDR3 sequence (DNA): TGTGCCAGCAGCCAAACAGGGTTGCGTTACAATGAGCAGTTCTTC. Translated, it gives CASSQTGLRYNEQFF. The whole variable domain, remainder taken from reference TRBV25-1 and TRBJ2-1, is EADIYQTPRYLVIGTGKKITLECSQTMGHDKMYWYQQDPGMELHLIHYSYGVNSTEKGDLSSESTVSRIRTEHFPLTLESARPSHTSQYLCASSQTGLRYNEQFFGPGTRLTVL.

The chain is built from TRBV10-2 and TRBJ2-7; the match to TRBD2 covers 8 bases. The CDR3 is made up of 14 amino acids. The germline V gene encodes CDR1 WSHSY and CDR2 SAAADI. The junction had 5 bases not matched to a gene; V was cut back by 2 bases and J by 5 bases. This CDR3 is CASSERGGPNEQYF. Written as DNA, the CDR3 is TGCGCCAGCAGTGAGCGGGGGGGCCCCAACGAGCAGTACTTC.

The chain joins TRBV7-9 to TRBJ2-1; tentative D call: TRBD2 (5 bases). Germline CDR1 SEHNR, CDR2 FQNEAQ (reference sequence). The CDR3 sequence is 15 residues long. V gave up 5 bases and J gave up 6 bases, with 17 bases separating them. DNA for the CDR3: TGTGCCAGCAGCCAGGCGTGGGAGCCCGCCAATGAGCAGTTCTTC. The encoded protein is CASSQAWEPANEQFF.

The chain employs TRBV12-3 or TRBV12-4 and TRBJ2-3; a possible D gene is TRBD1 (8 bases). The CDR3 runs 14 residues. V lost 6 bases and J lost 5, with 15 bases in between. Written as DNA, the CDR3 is TGTGCCAGCAGGCACACAGGGGGGGTAGATACGCAGTATTTT. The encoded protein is CASRHTGGVDTQYF.

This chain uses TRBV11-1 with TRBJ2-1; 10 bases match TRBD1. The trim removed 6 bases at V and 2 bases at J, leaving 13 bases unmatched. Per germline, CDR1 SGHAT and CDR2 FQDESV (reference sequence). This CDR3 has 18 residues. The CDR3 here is CASSRIPGQGKTYNEQFF. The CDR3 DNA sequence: TGTGCCAGCAGTCGGATTCCGGGACAGGGGAAGACCTACAATGAGCAGTTCTTC.

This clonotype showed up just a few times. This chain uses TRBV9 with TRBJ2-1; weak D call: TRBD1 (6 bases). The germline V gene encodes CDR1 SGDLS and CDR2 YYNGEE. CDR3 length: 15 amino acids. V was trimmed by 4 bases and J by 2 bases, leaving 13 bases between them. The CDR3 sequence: CASSPPGTTYNEQFF. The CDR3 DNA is TGTGCCAGCAGCCCCCCGGGGACAACCTACAATGAGCAGTTCTTC.

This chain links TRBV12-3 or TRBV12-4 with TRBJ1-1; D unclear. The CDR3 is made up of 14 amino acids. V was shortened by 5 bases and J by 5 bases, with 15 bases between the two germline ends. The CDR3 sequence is CASSQFIGVTEAFF. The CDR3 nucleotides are TGTGCCAGCAGTCAATTTATTGGAGTAACTGAAGCTTTCTTT.

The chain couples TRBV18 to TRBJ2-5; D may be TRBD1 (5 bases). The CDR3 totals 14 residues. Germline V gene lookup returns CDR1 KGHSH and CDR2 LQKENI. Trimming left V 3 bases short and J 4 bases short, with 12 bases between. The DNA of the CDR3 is TGTGCCAGCTCACCCAGGGTTCCTACAGAGACCCAGTACTTC. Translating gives CASSPRVPTETQYF.

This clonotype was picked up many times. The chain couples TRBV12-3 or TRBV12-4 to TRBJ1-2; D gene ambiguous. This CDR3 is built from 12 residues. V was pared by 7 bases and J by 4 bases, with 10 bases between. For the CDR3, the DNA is TGTGCCAGCACCGCGGACTTCTATGGCTACACCTTC. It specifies CASTADFYGYTF.